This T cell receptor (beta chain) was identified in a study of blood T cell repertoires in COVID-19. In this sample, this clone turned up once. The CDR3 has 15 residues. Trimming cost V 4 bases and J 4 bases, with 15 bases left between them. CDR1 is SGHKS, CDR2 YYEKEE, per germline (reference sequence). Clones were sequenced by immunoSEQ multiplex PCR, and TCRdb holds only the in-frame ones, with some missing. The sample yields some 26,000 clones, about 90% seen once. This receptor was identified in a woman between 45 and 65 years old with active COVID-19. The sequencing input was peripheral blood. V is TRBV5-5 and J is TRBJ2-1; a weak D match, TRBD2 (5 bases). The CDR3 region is CASSRTRETYNEQFF. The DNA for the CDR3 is TGTGCCAGCAGCCGGACTCGAGAAACTTACAATGAGCAGTTCTTC.